Shown below are 18 T cell receptor beta chains from a single sample sequenced in a study of T cell responses to AZD1222 COVID-19 vaccine (dated by TCRdb to the early 2020s). Per the publication, the time point label means: baseline before first vaccination. Library preparation used the immunoSEQ multiplex PCR assay. TCRdb retrieved this table from immuneACCESS and kept in-frame rearrangements only. Not all clones are present; in checked studies, unresolved V genes account for under half, and no reason is known for the remainder. In all, the sample holds about 120,000 clones, and roughly 89% of those were seen once. The top ten constitute 5.4% of the sample. The specimen was peripheral blood, collected on day 0 of AZD1222 vaccination. Source of these receptors: an adult in good health.

About this clone itself: Other DNA variants within this sample encode the same CDR3. V usage is TRBV5-6 and J usage is TRBJ2-1; D may match TRBD1 or TRBD2 (5 bases each). The CDR3 is 12 amino acids. V was trimmed by 0 bases and J by 7 bases, leaving 5 bases between them. Looked up from germline, CDR1 is SGHDT and CDR2 is YYEEEE. The chain's CDR3 is CASSLGGNEQFF. The CDR3 nucleotides read TGTGCCAGCAGCTTGGGGGGGAATGAGCAGTTCTTC.

This sequence joins TRBV7-2 and TRBJ1-6, with TRBD1 matching 9 bases. The V gene end was trimmed by 5 bases and the J gene end by 7 bases; junction bases not matched to a gene: 9. The germline gives CDR1 SGHTA, CDR2 FQGNSA. The CDR3 runs 16 residues. The CDR3 spells CASSERFGTGNSPLHF. CDR3 nucleotides: TGTGCCAGCAGCGAGCGGTTTGGGACAGGGAATTCACCCCTCCACTTT.

The chain uses TRBV28 and TRBJ1-6; maybe TRBD1 (5 bases). Deletions cut 5 bases from V and 5 bases from J, with 13 bases between. The germline V gene has CDR1 MDHEN and CDR2 SYDVKM. The CDR3 has 15 residues. This chain's CDR3 is CASSPPGRDNSPLHF. CDR3 in DNA: TGTGCCAGCAGTCCCCCGGGACGGGATAATTCACCCCTCCACTTT.

The chain is built from TRBV30 and TRBJ1-1, with unresolved D. Trimming cost V 0 bases and J 5 bases, with 13 bases left between them. The CDR3 runs to 14 residues. Germline CDR1 GTSNPN, CDR2 SVGIG (reference sequence). CDR3 residues: CAWSVTYWRTEAFF. DNA for the CDR3: TGTGCCTGGAGTGTAACCTACTGGAGAACTGAAGCTTTCTTT.

The rearrangement joins TRBV3-1 (or the pseudogene TRBV3-2) to TRBJ2-1; 14 bases agree with TRBD2. Germline trimming cut 4 bases from V and 6 bases from J; bases unmatched to any gene: 8. In germline, CDR1 is LGHDT, CDR2 YNNKEL (reference sequence). This CDR3 region has 17 residues. DNA of the CDR3: TGTGCCAGCAGCCCCCTCTTGGGACTAGCGGGGGCCAATGAGCAGTTCTTC. Translation: CASSPLLGLAGANEQFF.

The chain has TRBV5-1 and TRBJ1-3; D ambiguous. The CDR3 has 16 amino acids. CDR1 is SGHRS, CDR2 YFSETQ, per germline. V was pared by 2 bases and J by 1 base, with 13 bases between. CDR3 residues: CASSFQALVSGNTIYF. DNA of the CDR3: TGCGCCAGCAGCTTCCAAGCCTTGGTGTCTGGAAACACCATATATTTT. Supplemented by reference TRBV5-1 and TRBJ1-3, the full variable domain reads KAGVTQTPRYLIKTRGQQVTLSCSPISGHRSVSWYQQTPGQGLQFLFEYFSETQRNKGNFPGRFSGRQFSNSRSEMNVSTLELGDSALYLCASSFQALVSGNTIYFGEGSWLTVV.

This clone was seen only a few times. J is TRBJ2-7 and V is TRBV12-3 or TRBV12-4; D call uncertain. The ends were cut back, 2 bases at V and 12 bases at J, with 17 bases in the middle. The CDR3 consists of 13 residues. CDR3 region: CASSLNNGVVRYF. The CDR3 DNA follows: TGTGCCAGCAGTTTAAACAACGGAGTGGTAAGGTACTTC.

V gene TRBV19 combines with J gene TRBJ1-3, with D maybe TRBD1 (5 bases). V was cut by 7 bases and J by 2 bases, with 15 bases left in between. The CDR3 totals 15 residues. Germline CDR1 reads LNHDA; CDR2 reads SQIVND (reference sequence). The CDR3 loop is CASTPNRHPGNTIYF. DNA of the CDR3: TGTGCCAGTACCCCTAACAGGCACCCTGGAAACACCATATATTTT.

V gene TRBV9 combines with J gene TRBJ2-7, with D perhaps TRBD2 (6 bases). With 0 bases removed from V and 4 bases from J, the gap between germline ends came to 11 bases. Germline values: CDR1 SGDLS, CDR2 YYNGEE. This CDR3 is built from 14 residues. The CDR3 sequence: CASSVGRERYEQYF. The CDR3 bases are TGTGCCAGCAGCGTAGGGCGGGAACGGTACGAGCAGTACTTC. Complete variable domain (other parts from reference TRBV9 and TRBJ2-7): DSGVTQTPKHLITATGQRVTLRCSPRSGDLSVYWYQQSLDQGLQFLIQYYNGEERAKGNILERFSAQQFPDLHSELNLSSLELGDSALYFCASSVGRERYEQYFGPGTRLTVT.

The genes are TRBV27 and TRBJ2-4; possibly TRBD1 for D (5 bases). Per germline, CDR1 MNHEY and CDR2 SMNVEV (reference sequence). This CDR3 is 12 amino acids long. Trimming took 11 bases from V and 6 from J, leaving 14 bases between them. CDR3 sequence: CAVWTSLNIQYF. The CDR3, as DNA: TGTGCCGTCTGGACATCATTAAACATTCAGTACTTC.

CDR3 nucleotide sequence: TGTGCCAGCAGCCAGGGACAGAACACCGGGGAGCTGTTTTTT. Encoded protein: CASSQGQNTGELFF. This chain joins TRBV7-9 and TRBJ2-2, with D possibly TRBD1 on 6 matching bases. Trimming took off 5 bases at V and 1 base at J, with 8 bases between the two ends. This CDR3 is 14 amino acids long. Looked up from germline, CDR1 is SEHNR and CDR2 is FQNEAQ (reference sequence).

The rearrangement links TRBV18 to TRBJ1-5; D is ambiguous. Per the germline V gene, CDR1 is KGHSH and CDR2 is LQKENI. With 0 bases removed from V and 5 bases from J, the gap between germline ends came to 8 bases. CDR3 length: 14 amino acids. The DNA of the CDR3 is TGTGCCAGCTCACCACCGGGGAGCTATCAGCCCCAGCATTTT. Translating gives CASSPPGSYQPQHF.

The chain recombines TRBV5-1 with TRBJ1-2, with 7 bases lining up with TRBD1. CDR3 size: 15 residues. J lost 4 bases, V lost 4 bases, and 10 bases had no gene match. In germline, CDR1 is SGHRS, CDR2 YFSETQ. CDR3 protein: CASSPNRQGTYGYTF. The CDR3 nucleotides read TGCGCCAGCAGCCCAAATAGACAGGGTACCTATGGCTACACCTTC.

This clone was recorded only once. The genes are TRBV7-9 and TRBJ2-2; 7 nucleotides agree with TRBD2. Germline V CDR1 and CDR2: SEHNR, FQNEAQ (reference sequence). The CDR3 runs to 17 residues. J was trimmed by 2 bases and V by 3 bases; bases with no gene match: 9. The CDR3 here is CASSFFRGLVNTGELFF. CDR3 bases: TGTGCCAGCAGCTTTTTTCGAGGACTAGTAAACACCGGGGAGCTGTTTTTT.

This clone was detected only a few times. The chain recombines TRBV19 with TRBJ2-7; 9 bases are a match to TRBD1. J lost 4 bases, V lost 6 bases, and 10 bases had no gene match. The CDR3 runs 15 residues. Per the germline V gene, CDR1 is LNHDA and CDR2 is SQIVND (reference sequence). The CDR3 DNA is TGTGCCAGTAGGGTTAATGGACAGGGGATTTACGAGCAGTACTTC. Protein: CASRVNGQGIYEQYF.

The chain has TRBV7-2 and TRBJ2-7; D unclear. Germline V lookup: CDR1 SGHTA, CDR2 FQGNSA. CDR3 size: 12 residues. Trimming pared 4 bases from V and 3 bases from J, leaving 7 bases between. This CDR3 is CASSSNNYEQYF. CDR3 coding DNA: TGTGCCAGCAGCTCGAACAACTACGAGCAGTACTTC.

This sequence joins TRBV6-1 and TRBJ1-1; no clear D. Germline V gives CDR1 MNHNS, CDR2 SASEGT. The CDR3 has 13 residues. The V end was cut by 0 bases, the J end by 4 bases, with 6 bases between. CDR3 amino acids: CASSEAVPTEAFF. DNA for the CDR3: TGTGCCAGCAGTGAAGCGGTACCCACTGAAGCTTTCTTT.

The rearrangement joins TRBV6-5 to TRBJ1-2; TRBD1 might be the D (5 bases). Trimming removed 7 bases from V and 5 bases from J, with 20 bases in between. Per germline, CDR1 MNHEY and CDR2 SVGAGI. The CDR3 is 15 residues long. The CDR3 DNA reads as TGTGCCAGCACACTAGGGGTAAACGGAGGTTATGGCTACACCTTC. Its translation is CASTLGVNGGYGYTF.